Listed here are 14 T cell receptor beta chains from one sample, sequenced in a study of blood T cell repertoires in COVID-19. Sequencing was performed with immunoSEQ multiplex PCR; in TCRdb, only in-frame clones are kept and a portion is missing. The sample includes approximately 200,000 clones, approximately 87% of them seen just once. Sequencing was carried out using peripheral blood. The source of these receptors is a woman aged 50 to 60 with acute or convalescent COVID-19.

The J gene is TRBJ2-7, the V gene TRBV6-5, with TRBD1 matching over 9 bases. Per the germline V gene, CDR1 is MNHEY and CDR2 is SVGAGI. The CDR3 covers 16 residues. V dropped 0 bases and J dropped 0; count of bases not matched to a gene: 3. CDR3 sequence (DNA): TGTGCCAGCAGTTACTCGGTACAGGGGGCCTCCTACGAGCAGTACTTC. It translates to CASSYSVQGASYEQYF.

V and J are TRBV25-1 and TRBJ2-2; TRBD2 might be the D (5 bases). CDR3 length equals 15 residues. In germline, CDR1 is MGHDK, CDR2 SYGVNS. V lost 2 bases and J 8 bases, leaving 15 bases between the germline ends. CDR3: CASSEPAMEAGELFF. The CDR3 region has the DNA TGTGCCAGCAGTGAACCCGCGATGGAGGCTGGGGAGCTGTTTTTT.

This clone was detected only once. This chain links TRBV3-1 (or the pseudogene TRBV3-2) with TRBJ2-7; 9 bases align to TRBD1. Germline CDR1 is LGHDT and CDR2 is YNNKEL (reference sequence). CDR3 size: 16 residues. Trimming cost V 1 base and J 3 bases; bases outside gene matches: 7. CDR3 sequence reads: CASSQGGGTGYYEQYF. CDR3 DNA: TGTGCCAGCAGCCAAGGGGGGGGGACAGGGTACTACGAGCAGTACTTC.

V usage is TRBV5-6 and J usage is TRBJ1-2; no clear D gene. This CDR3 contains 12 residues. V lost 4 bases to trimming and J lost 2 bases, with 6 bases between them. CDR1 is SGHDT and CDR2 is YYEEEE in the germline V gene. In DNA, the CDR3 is TGTGCCAGCAGCATCAGGAACTATGGCTACACCTTC. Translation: CASSIRNYGYTF.

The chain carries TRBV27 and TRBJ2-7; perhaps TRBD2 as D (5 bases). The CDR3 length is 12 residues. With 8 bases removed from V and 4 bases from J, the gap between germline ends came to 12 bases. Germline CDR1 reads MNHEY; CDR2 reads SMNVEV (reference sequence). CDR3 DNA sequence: TGTGCCAGCCGAAAGTCGGGGTACGAGCAGTACTTC. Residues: CASRKSGYEQYF.

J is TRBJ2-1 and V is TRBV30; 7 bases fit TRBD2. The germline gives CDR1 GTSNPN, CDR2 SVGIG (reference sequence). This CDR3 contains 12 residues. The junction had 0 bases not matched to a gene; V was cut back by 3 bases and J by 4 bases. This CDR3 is CAWSGGYNEQFF. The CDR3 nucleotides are TGTGCCTGGAGCGGGGGGTACAATGAGCAGTTCTTC.

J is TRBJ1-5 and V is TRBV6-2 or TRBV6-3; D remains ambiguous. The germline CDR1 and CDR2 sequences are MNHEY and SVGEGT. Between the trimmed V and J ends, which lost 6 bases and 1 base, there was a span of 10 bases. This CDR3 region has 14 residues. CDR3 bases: TGTGCCAGCAGCGGAGGGTGGAGCAATCAGCCCCAGCATTTT. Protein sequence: CASSGGWSNQPQHF.

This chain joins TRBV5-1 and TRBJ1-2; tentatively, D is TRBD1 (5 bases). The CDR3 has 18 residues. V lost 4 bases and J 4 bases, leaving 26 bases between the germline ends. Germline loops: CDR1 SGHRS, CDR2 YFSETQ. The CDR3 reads CASSQLVGGTYEGYGYTF. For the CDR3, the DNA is TGCGCCAGCAGCCAACTCGTCGGGGGGACCTACGAGGGCTATGGCTACACCTTC.

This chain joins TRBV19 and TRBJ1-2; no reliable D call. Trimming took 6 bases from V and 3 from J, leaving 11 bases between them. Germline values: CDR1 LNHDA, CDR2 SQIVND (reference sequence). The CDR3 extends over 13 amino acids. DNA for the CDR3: TGTGCCAGTAGGACCCGGGTGGACTATGGCTACACCTTC. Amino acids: CASRTRVDYGYTF. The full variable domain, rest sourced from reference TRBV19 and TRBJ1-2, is DGGITQSPKYLFRKEGQNVTLSCEQNLNHDAMYWYRQDPGQGLRLIYYSQIVNDFQKGDIAEGYSVSREKKESFPLTVTSAQKNPTAFYLCASRTRVDYGYTFGSGTRLTVV.

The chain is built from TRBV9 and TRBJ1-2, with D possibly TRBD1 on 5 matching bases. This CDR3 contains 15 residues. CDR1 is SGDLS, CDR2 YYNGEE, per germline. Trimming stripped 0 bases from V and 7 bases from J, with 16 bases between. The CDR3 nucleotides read TGTGCCAGCAGCGTAGATCCAGGGAAGAGTGGTGGCTACACCTTC. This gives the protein CASSVDPGKSGGYTF.

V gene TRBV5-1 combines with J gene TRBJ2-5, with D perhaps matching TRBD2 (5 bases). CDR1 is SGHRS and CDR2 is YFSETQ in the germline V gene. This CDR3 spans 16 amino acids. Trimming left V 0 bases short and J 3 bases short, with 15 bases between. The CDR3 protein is CASSLEGSTIKETQYF. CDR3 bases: TGCGCCAGCAGCTTGGAAGGTTCGACTATTAAAGAGACCCAGTACTTC.

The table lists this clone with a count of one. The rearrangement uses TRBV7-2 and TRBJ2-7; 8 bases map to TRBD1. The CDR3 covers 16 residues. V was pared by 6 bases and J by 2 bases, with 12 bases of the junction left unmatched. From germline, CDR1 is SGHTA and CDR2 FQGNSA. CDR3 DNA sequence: TGTGCCAGCAGTCCCCTTTCCGGGACAGGAACCTACGAGCAGTACTTC. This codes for CASSPLSGTGTYEQYF.

The CDR3 region has the DNA TGTGCCAGCAGCCAGAGACAGGGGCAACCCTACGAGCAGTACTTC. This gives the protein CASSQRQGQPYEQYF. The chain joins TRBV14 to TRBJ2-7; TRBD1 aligns across 8 bases. The CDR3 spans 15 residues. Germline CDR1 is SGHDN and CDR2 is FVKESK. With V trimmed by 3 bases and J by 2 bases, 6 bases remained unmatched.

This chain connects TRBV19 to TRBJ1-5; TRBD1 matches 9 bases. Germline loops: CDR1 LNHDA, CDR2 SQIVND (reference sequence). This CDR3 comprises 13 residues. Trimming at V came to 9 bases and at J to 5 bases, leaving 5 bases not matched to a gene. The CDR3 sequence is CASTGQGYQPQHF. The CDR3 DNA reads TGTGCCAGCACGGGACAGGGATATCAGCCCCAGCATTTT.